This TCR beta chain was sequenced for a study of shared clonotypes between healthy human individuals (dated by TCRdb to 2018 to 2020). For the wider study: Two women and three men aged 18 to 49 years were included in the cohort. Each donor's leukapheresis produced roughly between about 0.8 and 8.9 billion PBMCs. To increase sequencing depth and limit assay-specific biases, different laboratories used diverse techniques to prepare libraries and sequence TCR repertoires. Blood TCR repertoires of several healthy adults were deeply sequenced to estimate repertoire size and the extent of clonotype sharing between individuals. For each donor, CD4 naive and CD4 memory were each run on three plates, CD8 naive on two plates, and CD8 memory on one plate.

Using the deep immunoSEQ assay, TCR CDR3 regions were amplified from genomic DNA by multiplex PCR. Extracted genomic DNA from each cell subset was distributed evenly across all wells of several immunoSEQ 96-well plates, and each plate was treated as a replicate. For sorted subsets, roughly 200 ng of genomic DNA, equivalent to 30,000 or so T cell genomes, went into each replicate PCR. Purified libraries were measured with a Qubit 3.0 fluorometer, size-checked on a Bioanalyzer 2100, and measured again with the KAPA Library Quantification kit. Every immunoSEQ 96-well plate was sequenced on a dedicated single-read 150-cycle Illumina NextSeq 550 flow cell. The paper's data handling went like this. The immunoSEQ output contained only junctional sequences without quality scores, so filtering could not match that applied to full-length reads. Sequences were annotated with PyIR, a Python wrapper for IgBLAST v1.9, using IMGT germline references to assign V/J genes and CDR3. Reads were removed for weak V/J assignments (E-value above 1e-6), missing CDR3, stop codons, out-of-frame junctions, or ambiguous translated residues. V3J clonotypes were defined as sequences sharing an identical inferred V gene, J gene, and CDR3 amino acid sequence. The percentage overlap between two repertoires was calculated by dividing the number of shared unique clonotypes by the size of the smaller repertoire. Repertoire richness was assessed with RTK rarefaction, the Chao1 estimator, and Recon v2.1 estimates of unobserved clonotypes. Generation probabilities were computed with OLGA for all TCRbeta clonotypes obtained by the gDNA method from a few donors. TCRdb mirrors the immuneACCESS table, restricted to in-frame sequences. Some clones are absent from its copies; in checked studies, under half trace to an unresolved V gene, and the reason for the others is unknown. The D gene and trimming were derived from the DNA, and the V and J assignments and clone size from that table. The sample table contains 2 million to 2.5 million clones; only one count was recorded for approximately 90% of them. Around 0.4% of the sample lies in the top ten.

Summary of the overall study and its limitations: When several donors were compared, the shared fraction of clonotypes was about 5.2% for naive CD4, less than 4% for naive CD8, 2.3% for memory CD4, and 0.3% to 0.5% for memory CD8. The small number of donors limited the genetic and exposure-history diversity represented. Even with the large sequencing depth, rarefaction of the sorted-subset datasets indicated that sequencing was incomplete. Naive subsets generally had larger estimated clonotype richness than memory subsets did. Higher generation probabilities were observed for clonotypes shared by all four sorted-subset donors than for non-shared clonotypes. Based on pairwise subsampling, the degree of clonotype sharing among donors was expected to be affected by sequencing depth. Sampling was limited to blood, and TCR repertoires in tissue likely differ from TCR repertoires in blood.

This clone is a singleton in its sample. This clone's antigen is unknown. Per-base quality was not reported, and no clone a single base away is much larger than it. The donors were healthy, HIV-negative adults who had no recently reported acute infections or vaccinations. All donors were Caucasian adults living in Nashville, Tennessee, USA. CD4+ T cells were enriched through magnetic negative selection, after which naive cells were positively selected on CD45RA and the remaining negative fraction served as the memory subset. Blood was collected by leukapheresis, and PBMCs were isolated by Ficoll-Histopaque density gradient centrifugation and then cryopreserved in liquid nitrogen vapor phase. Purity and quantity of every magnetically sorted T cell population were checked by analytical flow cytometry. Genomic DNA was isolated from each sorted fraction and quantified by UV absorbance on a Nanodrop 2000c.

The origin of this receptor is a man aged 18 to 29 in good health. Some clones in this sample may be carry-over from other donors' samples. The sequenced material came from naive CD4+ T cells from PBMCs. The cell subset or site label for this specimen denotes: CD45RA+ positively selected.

The CDR3 protein is CASSLTGSNQPQHF. The bases are TGTGCCAGCAGCTTGACGGGTAGCAATCAGCCCCAGCATTTT. The chain is made from TRBV5-4 and TRBJ1-5, with the D gene not confidently named. Based on the germline V gene (reference sequence), the CDR1 and CDR2 sequences are SGHNT and YYREEE. V is cut by 1 base and J by 0 bases, and the space between the germline ends is 5 bases. The CDR3 has 14 amino acids, counting the end cysteine and phenylalanine. Only CDR3 DNA remains: 42 bases, in frame from the first base.